These 2 T cell receptor beta chains were all obtained from the same sample, sequenced in a study of Ad26.COV2.S vaccination and SARS-CoV-2 variants. TCRdb keeps only in-frame clones here, not all; method: immunoSEQ multiplex PCR. This sample has roughly 300,000 clones, with around 90% found just once. Treatment indicated: some 20 received Ad26.COV2.S at low or high dose, single or two shots; 5 received placebo; per-sample allocation not given. Each sample was drawn 63 days after the first injection (of vaccine or placebo). The specimen was peripheral blood, collected in a trial of Ad26.COV2.S vaccine versus placebo. These receptors were taken from a person between 18 and 65 years old who received the Ad26.COV2.S COVID-19 vaccine or a placebo.

The chain is built from TRBV6-5 and TRBJ1-1, with D unresolved. Trimming cost V 7 bases and J 1 base, with 16 bases left between them. The CDR3 is 15 residues long. CDR1 and CDR2 from the germline V gene are MNHEY and SVGAGI. The CDR3 sequence: CASTKHIRENTEAFF. In nucleotides, the CDR3 is TGTGCCAGCACAAAACATATCAGAGAGAACACTGAAGCTTTCTTT.

V and J are TRBV7-2 and TRBJ2-2; D not resolved. CDR3 length equals 14 residues. V was pared by 1 base and J by 7 bases, with 10 bases between. The germline gives CDR1 SGHTA, CDR2 FQGNSA. In DNA form, the CDR3 reads TGTGCCAGCAGCTTAGGGAAGGGTTTCGGGGAGCTGTTTTTT. This gives the protein CASSLGKGFGELFF.